This TCR beta chain is drawn from a study of CD8 T cells in ankylosing spondylitis. Study-wide points: Reportedly, significant enrichment of disease-linked clones occurred in matched ankylosing spondylitis synovial fluid. Seemingly distinctive of ankylosing spondylitis blood was a TCR beta motif formed by eight highly homologous variants.

Germline V gene data show CDR1 as SGHAT and CDR2 as FQNNGV. The CDR3 is made up of 13 amino acids. V shed 1 base and J shed 9 bases, with 13 bases lying between them. A word on this clonotype: Antigen specificity is unknown.

Generation of TCR beta libraries employed quantitative 5'-RACE incorporating molecular barcodes. Via MiXCR, TCRdb re-called the 5' RACE reads, giving one row per CDR3 protein. The sample consists of about 540,000 distinct CDR3 sequences, about an eighth of them appearing once. The gene calls are TRBV11-2 and TRBJ2-7; D is unresolved. The sample consisted of blood, either unsorted or a sorted T cell fraction (not recorded which). The TCR comes from a male donor with ankylosing spondylitis. The CDR3 sequence is CASSLGAARGQYV. The DNA of the CDR3 is TGTGCCAGCAGCTTAGGGGCGGCCAGAGGGCAGTACGTC.